This T cell receptor beta chain was sequenced in a study of T cell responses to AZD1222 COVID-19 vaccine. The data were produced by immunoSEQ multiplex PCR, yet TCRdb's version contains in-frame clones alone and is incomplete. The sample has some 99,000 clones; approximately 84% are singletons. Germline values: CDR1 KGHSH, CDR2 LQKENI. Trimming left V 0 bases short and J 4 bases short, with 9 bases between. The CDR3 spans 14 residues. The rearrangement links TRBV18 to TRBJ1-2; maybe TRBD1 (5 bases). This receptor was identified in an adult who received the AZD1222 COVID-19 vaccine. Sequencing used peripheral blood, obtained 28 days after the second AZD1222 dose. DNA of the CDR3: TGTGCCAGCTCACCACCGTCGACAGTCTATGGCTACACCTTC. Translation gives CASSPPSTVYGYTF.